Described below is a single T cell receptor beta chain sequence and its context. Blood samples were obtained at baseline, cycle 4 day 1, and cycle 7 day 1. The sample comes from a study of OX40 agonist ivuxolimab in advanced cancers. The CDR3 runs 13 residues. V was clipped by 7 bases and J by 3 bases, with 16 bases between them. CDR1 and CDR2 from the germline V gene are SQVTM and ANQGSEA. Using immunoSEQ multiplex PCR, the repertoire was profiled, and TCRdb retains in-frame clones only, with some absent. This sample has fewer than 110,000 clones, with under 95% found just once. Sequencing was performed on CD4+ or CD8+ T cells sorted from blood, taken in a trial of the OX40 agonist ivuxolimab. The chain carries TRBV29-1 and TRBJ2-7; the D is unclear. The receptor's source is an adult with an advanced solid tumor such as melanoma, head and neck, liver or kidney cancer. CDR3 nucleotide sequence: TGCAGCGCCCCCTGGGTGGGGTACTACGAGCAGTACTTC. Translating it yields CSAPWVGYYEQYF.